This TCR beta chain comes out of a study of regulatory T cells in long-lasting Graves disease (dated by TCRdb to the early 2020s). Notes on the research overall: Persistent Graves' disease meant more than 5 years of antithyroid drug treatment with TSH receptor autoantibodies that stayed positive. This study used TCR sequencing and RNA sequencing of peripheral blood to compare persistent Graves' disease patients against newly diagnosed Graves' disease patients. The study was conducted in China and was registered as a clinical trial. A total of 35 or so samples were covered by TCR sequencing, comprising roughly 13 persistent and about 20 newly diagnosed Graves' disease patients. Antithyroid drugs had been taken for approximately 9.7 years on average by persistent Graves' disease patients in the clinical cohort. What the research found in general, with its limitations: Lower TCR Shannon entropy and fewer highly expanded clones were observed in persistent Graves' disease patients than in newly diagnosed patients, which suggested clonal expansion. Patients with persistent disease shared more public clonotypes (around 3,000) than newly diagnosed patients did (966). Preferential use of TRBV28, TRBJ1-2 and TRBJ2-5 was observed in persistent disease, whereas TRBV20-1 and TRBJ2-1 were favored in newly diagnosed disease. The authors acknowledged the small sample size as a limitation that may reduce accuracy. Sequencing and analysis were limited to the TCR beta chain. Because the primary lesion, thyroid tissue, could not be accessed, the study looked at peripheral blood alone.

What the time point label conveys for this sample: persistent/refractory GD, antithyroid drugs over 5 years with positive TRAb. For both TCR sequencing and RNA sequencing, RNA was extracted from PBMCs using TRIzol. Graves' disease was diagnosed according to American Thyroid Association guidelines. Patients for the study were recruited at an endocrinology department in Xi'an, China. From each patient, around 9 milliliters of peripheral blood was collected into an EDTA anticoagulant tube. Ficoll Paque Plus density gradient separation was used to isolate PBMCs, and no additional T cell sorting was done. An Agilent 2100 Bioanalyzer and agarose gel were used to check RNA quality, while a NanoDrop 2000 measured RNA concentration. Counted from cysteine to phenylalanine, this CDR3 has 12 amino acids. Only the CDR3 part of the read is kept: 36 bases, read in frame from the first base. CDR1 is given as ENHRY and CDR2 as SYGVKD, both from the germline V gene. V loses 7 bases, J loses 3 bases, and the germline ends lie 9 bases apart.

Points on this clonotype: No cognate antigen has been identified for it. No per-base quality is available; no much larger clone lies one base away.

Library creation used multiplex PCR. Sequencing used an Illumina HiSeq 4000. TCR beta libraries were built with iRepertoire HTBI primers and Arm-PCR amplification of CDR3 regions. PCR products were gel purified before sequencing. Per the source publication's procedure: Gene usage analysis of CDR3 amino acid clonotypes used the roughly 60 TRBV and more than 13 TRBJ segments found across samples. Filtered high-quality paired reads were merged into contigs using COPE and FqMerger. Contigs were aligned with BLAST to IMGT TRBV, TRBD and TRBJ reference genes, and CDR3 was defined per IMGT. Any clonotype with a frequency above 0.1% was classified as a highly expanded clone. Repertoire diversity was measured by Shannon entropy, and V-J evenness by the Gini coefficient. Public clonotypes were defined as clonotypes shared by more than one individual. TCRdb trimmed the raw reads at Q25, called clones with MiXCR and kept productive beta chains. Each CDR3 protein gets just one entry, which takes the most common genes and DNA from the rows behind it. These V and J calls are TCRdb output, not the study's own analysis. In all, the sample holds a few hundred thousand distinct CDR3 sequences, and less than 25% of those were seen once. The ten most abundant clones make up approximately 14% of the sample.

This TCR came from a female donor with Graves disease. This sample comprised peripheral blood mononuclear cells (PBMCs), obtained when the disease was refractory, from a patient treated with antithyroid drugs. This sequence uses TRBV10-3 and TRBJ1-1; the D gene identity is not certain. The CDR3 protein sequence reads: CAITTGDTEAFF. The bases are TGTGCCATCACCACCGGGGACACTGAAGCTTTCTTT.